The 27 T cell receptor beta chains given below trace back to one sample, sequenced in a study. TCRdb re-derived calls from the 5' RACE reads in MiXCR, one entry per CDR3 protein. This table holds 10,000 to 15,000 distinct CDR3 sequences, more than 20% found once. The sequenced material came from naive CD4+ T cells sorted from blood. Subset noted: naive CD4+ T cells, CD4+CD45RA+CD25-. The receptors come from a female donor with breast cancer.

This chain joins TRBV20-1 and TRBJ2-1; TRBD2 is a possible D gene (5 bases). This CDR3 comprises 15 residues. With 5 bases removed from V and 7 bases from J, the gap between germline ends came to 21 bases. The germline CDR1 and CDR2 sequences are DFQATT and SNEGSKA (reference sequence). The CDR3 reads CSAWANGGPGNEQFF. The CDR3 DNA reads TGCAGTGCTTGGGCGAACGGAGGCCCGGGGAATGAGCAGTTCTTC.

The chain recombines TRBV12-3 or TRBV12-4 with TRBJ2-1; D is perhaps TRBD1 or TRBD2 (6 bases each). The germline V and J ends were trimmed by 3 bases and 7 bases, with 13 bases remaining between them. The CDR3 contains 14 residues. The CDR3 is CASSFRQGRNEQFF. As DNA, the CDR3 is TGTGCCAGCAGTTTTCGTCAGGGGAGGAATGAGCAGTTCTTC.

On this clonotype itself: A single base separates this from a much larger clone, so it may be a read error. Because the CDR3 is missing its conserved closing phenylalanine or tryptophan, this is likely a read error. The gene calls are TRBV12-3 or TRBV12-4 and TRBJ2-1, with D unresolved. V dropped 3 bases and J dropped 9 bases, with 15 bases sitting between them. The CDR3 consists of 14 residues. The CDR3 sequence is CASSFGLEIAEQFL. DNA for the CDR3: TGTGCCAGCAGTTTTGGGCTAGAGATCGCTGAGCAGTTCCTC.

The chain employs TRBV5-1 and TRBJ2-1; TRBD2 aligns across 11 bases. Germline-derived CDR1 and CDR2 are SGHRS and YFSETQ. The CDR3 has 15 residues. V shed 4 bases, J shed 5 bases, and the junction held 5 bases outside the gene matches. CDR3 DNA: TGCGCCAGCAGCCCCCCTAGCGGGAGGAACAATGAGCAGTTCTTC. Encoded protein: CASSPPSGRNNEQFF.

This clonotype turned up a few times. The chain combines TRBV12-3 or TRBV12-4 with TRBJ1-5; D is undetermined. This CDR3 spans 13 amino acids. V was cut by 8 bases and J by 2 bases, with 10 bases left in between. CDR3 loop: CASAEFGNQPQHF. The CDR3 region has the DNA TGTGCCAGCGCCGAATTCGGCAATCAGCCCCAGCATTTT.

This clonotype rates as medium-sized. The chain recombines TRBV5-1 with TRBJ2-1, with 12 bases identical to TRBD2. This CDR3 has 16 residues. Trimming removed 3 bases from V and 6 bases from J; junction bases left unmatched: 7. CDR1 and CDR2 (germline): SGHRS, YFSETQ. CDR3: CASSSLAGGRGNEQFF. As DNA, the CDR3 is TGCGCCAGCAGCTCACTAGCGGGAGGCCGGGGCAATGAGCAGTTCTTC.

This clonotype was picked up many times. J is TRBJ2-1 and V is TRBV20-1; 14 bases fit TRBD2. V gave up 2 bases and J gave up 0 bases; unmatched junction bases: 9. CDR1 and CDR2 from the germline V gene are DFQATT and SNEGSKA (reference sequence). CDR3 size: 19 residues. DNA of the CDR3: TGCAGTGCTAGACCTCCCGGGACTAGCGGGAGACGCTCCTACAATGAGCAGTTCTTC. This translates into CSARPPGTSGRRSYNEQFF.

Notes on this clonotype: This may be a read error: a much more frequent sequence differs by one nucleotide. The genes are TRBV5-1 and TRBJ1-1; tentatively, D is TRBD1 (5 bases). Germline CDR1 reads SGHRS; CDR2 reads YFSETQ. The CDR3 is made up of 14 amino acids. The CDR3 DNA reads TGCGCCAGCAGCTTTGAGGGGTTGAACACTCAAGCTTTCTTT. It translates to CASSFEGLNTQAFF.

This clonotype was recorded many times. The chain uses TRBV5-1 and TRBJ2-2, with 15 bases identical to TRBD2. The CDR3 contains 17 residues. V was pared by 5 bases and J by 7 bases, with 9 bases of the junction left unmatched. CDR1 and CDR2 (germline): SGHRS, YFSETQ. The CDR3: CASRGLAGGISGGELFF. For the CDR3, the DNA is TGCGCCAGCAGGGGACTAGCGGGAGGAATCAGCGGCGGGGAGCTGTTTTTT.

In this sample, this clonotype turned up many times. CDR3 nucleotides: TGCGCCAGCAGCTTGAGTACTAGCGGGGTCTCCTACAATGAGCAGTTCTTC. This translates into CASSLSTSGVSYNEQFF. The gene calls are TRBV5-1 and TRBJ2-1, with TRBD2 matching over 10 bases. The germline gives CDR1 SGHRS, CDR2 YFSETQ. J gave up 0 bases and V 1 base, and 4 bases lay outside the gene matches. This CDR3 has 17 amino acids.

This clonotype was recorded many times. This chain links TRBV5-1 with TRBJ2-3; D remains unclear. The germline V gene has CDR1 SGHRS and CDR2 YFSETQ. Deletions cut 0 bases from V and 4 bases from J, with 6 bases between. CDR3 size: 13 residues. DNA for the CDR3: TGCGCCAGCAGCTTGGGGCACGCAGATACGCAGTATTTT. Protein: CASSLGHADTQYF.

By frequency in the sample, this clonotype is medium-sized (0.01 to 0.1%). The germline gene is not matched at one end of the junction; a read error may be the cause. The chain is built from TRBV6-5 and TRBJ2-1; 7 nucleotides line up with TRBD2. Looked up from germline, CDR1 is MNHEY and CDR2 is SVGAGI. This CDR3 comprises 14 residues. The CDR3 loop is CASSYLTSLNEQFF. For the CDR3, the DNA is TGTGCCAGCAGCTACTTGACTAGCCTCAATGAGCAGTTCTTC.

Worth noting for this clonotype: This clone may be a read error of a much larger clone one base away. The V call is TRBV30, the J call TRBJ2-3, with D uncertain. The CDR3 is 10 residues long. CDR1 is GTSNPN and CDR2 is SVGIG in the germline V gene (reference sequence). Trimming took 5 bases from V and 10 from J, leaving 10 bases between them. The CDR3: CAWSTDAQYF. The CDR3 DNA follows: TGTGCCTGGTCGACGGATGCGCAGTATTTT.

DNA for the CDR3: TGTGCCAGCAGCCCTCGGACTGGCGGGAGAAGGGATACGCAGTATTTT. Residues: CASSPRTGGRRDTQYF. V usage is TRBV6-5 and J usage is TRBJ2-3; TRBD2 agrees at 7 bases. Trimming cost V 6 bases and J 6 bases; bases outside gene matches: 15. The CDR3 runs to 16 residues. Germline CDR1 reads MNHEY; CDR2 reads SVGAGI.

To note about this clonotype: The missing conserved phenylalanine or tryptophan at the end of this CDR3 makes a read error likely. The V and J genes are TRBV27 and TRBJ2-7, with 7 bases identical to TRBD1. The CDR3 length is 14 residues. V trimming: 3 bases; J trimming: 3 bases; junction bases outside the gene matches: 5. In germline, CDR1 is MNHEY, CDR2 SMNVEV (reference sequence). CDR3 amino acids: CASSFGTASYEQYY. In nucleotides, the CDR3 is TGTGCCAGCAGTTTCGGGACAGCAAGCTACGAGCAGTACTAC.

About this clonotype itself: With a much larger clone just one base away, this may be a read error. This chain links TRBV9 with TRBJ1-1, with D possibly TRBD1 on 5 matching bases. The germline V and J ends were trimmed by 3 bases and 6 bases, with 12 bases remaining between them. The germline CDR1 and CDR2 sequences are SGDLS and YYNGEE. CDR3 size: 13 residues. In nucleotides, the CDR3 is TGTGCCAGCAGCGCCGGGGGGGACGCTGAAGCTTTCTTT. Encoded protein: CASSAGGDAEAFF. Supplemented by reference TRBV9 and TRBJ1-1, the full variable domain reads DSGVTQTPKHLITATGQRVTLRCSPRSGDLSVYWYQQSLDQGLQFLIQYYNGEERAKGNILERFSAQQFPDLHSELNLSSLELGDSALYFCASSAGGDAEAFFGQGTRLTVV.

The chain has TRBV20-1 and TRBJ2-7; TRBD2 matches at 12 bases. Germline values: CDR1 DFQATT, CDR2 SNEGSKA (reference sequence). CDR3 length equals 14 residues. V was clipped by 3 bases and J by 5 bases; unmatched bases: 5. This CDR3 reads CSARTSGRTDEQYF. The CDR3 DNA reads TGCAGTGCTAGGACTAGCGGGAGAACGGACGAGCAGTACTTC.

There are a few counts of this clonotype. A much larger clone sits a single nucleotide away, making a read error possible. This chain connects TRBV12-3 or TRBV12-4 to TRBJ1-1; TRBD1 agrees at 11 bases. This CDR3 spans 14 amino acids. Germline trimming cut 7 bases from V and 10 bases from J; bases unmatched to any gene: 11. Written as DNA, the CDR3 is TGTGCCAGCAAACTCGGACAGGGGGCGCGGGTAGCTTTCTTT. Its protein product is CASKLGQGARVAFF.

Many counts were recorded for this clonotype. The chain combines TRBV5-1 with TRBJ2-4; 8 nucleotides match TRBD1. CDR1 and CDR2 (germline): SGHRS, YFSETQ. The CDR3 is 20 amino acids. With 4 bases clipped from V and 0 bases from J, the junction kept 18 bases outside the gene matches. CDR3 amino acids: CASSPTNLRTGFLAKNIQYF. The CDR3 region has the DNA TGCGCCAGCAGCCCCACCAACCTTCGGACAGGGTTTCTAGCCAAAAACATTCAGTACTTC.

This clonotype was seen ten or more times. The chain carries TRBV5-1 and TRBJ2-1; unclear D gene. The length of the CDR3 is 12 residues. Deletions cut 7 bases from V and 8 bases from J, with 13 bases between. Per germline, CDR1 SGHRS and CDR2 YFSETQ. CDR3 loop: CASALGYDEQFF. For the CDR3, the DNA is TGCGCCAGCGCATTGGGGTACGATGAGCAGTTCTTC.

This clonotype showed up just a few times. This chain joins TRBV29-1 and TRBJ1-1; D possibly corresponds to TRBD1 (5 bases). This CDR3 contains 15 residues. The V end was cut by 4 bases, the J end by 1 base, with 16 bases between. The germline gives CDR1 SQVTM, CDR2 ANQGSEA. The DNA of the CDR3 is TGCAGCGTTGTTTGGGGCGGGAGCCCGAACACTGAAGCTTTCTTT. Encoded protein: CSVVWGGSPNTEAFF.

This clonotype showed up many times. The rearrangement links TRBV27 to TRBJ2-7, with 7 bases identical to TRBD2. The CDR3 has 18 residues. In germline, CDR1 is MNHEY, CDR2 SMNVEV (reference sequence). J gave up 4 bases and V 6 bases, and 21 bases lay outside the gene matches. In nucleotides, the CDR3 is TGTGCCAGCAGCCGACTTCCCGTCTGGCGGGGGAGTGTATACGAGCAGTACTTC. This translates into CASSRLPVWRGSVYEQYF.

On this clonotype: The germline gene is not matched at one end of the junction; a read error may be the cause. The V gene is TRBV7-3, the J gene TRBJ2-1; 8 bases match TRBD1. The CDR3 consists of 13 residues. CDR1 is SGHTA, CDR2 FQGTGA, per germline. The CDR3 here is CACSADRVNEQCF. The CDR3 DNA sequence: TGTGCCTGCAGCGCGGACAGGGTCAATGAGCAGTGCTTC.

Of note for this clonotype: Sequence at one end of the junction differs from germline and may be a read error. V usage is TRBV20-1 and J usage is TRBJ1-5; D gene uncertain. The germline CDR1 and CDR2 sequences are DFQATT and SNEGSKA (reference sequence). The CDR3 runs to 16 residues. The CDR3: CSASLTSGNTYQSQHF. As DNA, the CDR3 is TGCAGTGCTAGTCTGACTTCGGGGAACACATATCAGTCCCAGCACTTT.

The chain joins TRBV5-1 to TRBJ2-1; weak D call: TRBD2 (5 bases). Trimming shortened V by 10 bases and J by 7 bases, and 15 bases separated the two germline ends. Per the germline V gene, CDR1 is SGHRS and CDR2 is YFSETQ. The CDR3 runs 12 residues. The DNA of the CDR3 is TGCGCCGGCACCCCGGGGTCGAATGAGCAGTTCTTC. Encoded protein: CAGTPGSNEQFF.

This clonotype was seen many times. The CDR3 spells CASTEAGQGASGANVLTF. DNA of the CDR3: TGCGCCAGCACCGAGGCAGGACAGGGGGCATCTGGGGCCAACGTCCTGACTTTC. V gene TRBV10-2 combines with J gene TRBJ2-6, with TRBD1 matching 11 bases. The CDR3 spans 18 residues. J gave up 1 base and V 7 bases, and 9 bases lay outside the gene matches. CDR1 and CDR2 (germline): WSHSY, SAAADI.

The chain is built from TRBV11-2 and TRBJ1-5; possible D gene TRBD1, 6 bases. The CDR3 loop spans 15 amino acids. V was clipped by 4 bases and J by 3 bases, with 13 bases between them. From germline, CDR1 is SGHAT and CDR2 FQNNGV. DNA of the CDR3: TGTGCCAGCAGCTCCGGACGACAGGCCAATCAGCCCCAGCATTTT. This gives the protein CASSSGRQANQPQHF.